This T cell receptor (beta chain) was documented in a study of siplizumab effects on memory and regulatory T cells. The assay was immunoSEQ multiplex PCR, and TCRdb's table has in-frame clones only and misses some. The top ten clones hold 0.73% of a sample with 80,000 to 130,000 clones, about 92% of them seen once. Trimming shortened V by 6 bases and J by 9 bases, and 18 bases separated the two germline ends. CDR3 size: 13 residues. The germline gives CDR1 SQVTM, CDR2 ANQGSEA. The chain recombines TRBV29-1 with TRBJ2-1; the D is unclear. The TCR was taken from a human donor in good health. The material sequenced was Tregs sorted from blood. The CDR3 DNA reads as TGCAGCGTCGCTCAGTTAAGTGGTGGTGAGCAGTTCTTC. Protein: CSVAQLSGGEQFF.